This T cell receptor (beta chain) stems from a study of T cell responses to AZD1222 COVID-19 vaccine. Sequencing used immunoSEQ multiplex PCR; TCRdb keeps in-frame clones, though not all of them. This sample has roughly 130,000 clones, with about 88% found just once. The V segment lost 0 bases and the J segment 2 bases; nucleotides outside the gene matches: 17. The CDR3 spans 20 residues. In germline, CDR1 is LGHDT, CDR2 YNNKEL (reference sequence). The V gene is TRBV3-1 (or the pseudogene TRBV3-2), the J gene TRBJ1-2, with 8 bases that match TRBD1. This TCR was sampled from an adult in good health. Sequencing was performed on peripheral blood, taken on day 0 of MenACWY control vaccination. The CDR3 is CASSQDQVGDRGFRNYGYTF. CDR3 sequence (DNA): TGTGCCAGCAGCCAAGATCAGGTCGGAGACAGGGGTTTTCGAAACTATGGCTACACCTTC.